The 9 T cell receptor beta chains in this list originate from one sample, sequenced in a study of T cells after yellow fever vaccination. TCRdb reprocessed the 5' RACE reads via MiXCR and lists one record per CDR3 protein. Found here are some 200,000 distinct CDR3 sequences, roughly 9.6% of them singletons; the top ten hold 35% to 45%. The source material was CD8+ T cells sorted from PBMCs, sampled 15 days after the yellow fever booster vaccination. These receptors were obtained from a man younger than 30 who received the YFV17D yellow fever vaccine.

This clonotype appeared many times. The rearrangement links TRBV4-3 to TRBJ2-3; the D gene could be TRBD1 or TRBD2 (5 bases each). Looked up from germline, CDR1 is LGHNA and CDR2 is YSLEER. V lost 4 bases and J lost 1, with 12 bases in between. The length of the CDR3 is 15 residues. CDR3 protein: CASSPRGDRTDTQYF. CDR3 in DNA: TGCGCCAGCAGCCCCCGAGGGGACCGCACAGATACGCAGTATTTT.

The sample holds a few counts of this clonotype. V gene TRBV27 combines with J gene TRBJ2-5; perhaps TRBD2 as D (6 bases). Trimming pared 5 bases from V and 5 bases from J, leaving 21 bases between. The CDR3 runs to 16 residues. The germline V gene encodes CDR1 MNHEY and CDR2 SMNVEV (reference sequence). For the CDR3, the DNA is TGTGCCAGCAGTCCGAAAGCCCCGGGACTCGAGGAGACCCAGTACTTC. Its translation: CASSPKAPGLEETQYF.

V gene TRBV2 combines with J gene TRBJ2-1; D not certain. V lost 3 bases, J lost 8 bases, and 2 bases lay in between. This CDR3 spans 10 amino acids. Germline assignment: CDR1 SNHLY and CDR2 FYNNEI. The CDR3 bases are TGTGCCAGCAGTGAGCATGAGCAGTTCTTC. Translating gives CASSEHEQFF.

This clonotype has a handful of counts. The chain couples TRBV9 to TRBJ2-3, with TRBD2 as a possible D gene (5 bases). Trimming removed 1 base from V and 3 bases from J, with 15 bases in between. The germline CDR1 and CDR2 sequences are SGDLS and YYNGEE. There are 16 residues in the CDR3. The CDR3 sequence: CASSVNPVGVTDTQYF. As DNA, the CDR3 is TGTGCCAGCAGCGTAAACCCCGTGGGAGTAACAGATACGCAGTATTTT.

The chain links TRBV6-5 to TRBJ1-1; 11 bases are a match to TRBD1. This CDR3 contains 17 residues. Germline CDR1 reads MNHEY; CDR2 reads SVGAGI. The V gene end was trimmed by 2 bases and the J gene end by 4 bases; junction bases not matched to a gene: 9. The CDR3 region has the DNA TGTGCCAGCAGTTACGGGGAGGTGGACAGGGGGCGCACTGAAGCTTTCTTT. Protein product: CASSYGEVDRGRTEAFF.

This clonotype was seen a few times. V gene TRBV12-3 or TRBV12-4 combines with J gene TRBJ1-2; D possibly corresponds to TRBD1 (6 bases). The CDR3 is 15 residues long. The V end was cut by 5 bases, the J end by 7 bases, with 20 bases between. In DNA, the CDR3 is TGTGCCAGCAGTCTACCTGGAGGGGGGTTTGTTGGCTACACCTTC. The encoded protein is CASSLPGGGFVGYTF.

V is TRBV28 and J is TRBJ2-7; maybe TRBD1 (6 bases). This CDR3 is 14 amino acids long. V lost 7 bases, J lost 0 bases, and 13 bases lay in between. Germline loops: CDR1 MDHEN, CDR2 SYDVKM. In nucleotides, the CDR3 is TGTGCCAGCATCCGGGACACTAACTCCTACGAGCAGTACTTC. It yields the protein CASIRDTNSYEQYF.

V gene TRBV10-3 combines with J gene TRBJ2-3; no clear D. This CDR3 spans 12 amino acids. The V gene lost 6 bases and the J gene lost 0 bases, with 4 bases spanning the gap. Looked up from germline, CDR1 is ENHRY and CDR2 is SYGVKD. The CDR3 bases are TGTGCCATCAGAGAGAGCACAGATACGCAGTATTTT. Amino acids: CAIRESTDTQYF.

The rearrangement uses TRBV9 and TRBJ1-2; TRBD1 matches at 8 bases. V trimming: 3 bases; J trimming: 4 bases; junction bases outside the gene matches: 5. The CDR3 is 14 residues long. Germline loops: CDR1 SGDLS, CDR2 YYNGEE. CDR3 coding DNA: TGTGCCAGCAGCGGGGACAGGAGATCCTATGGCTACACCTTC. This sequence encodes CASSGDRRSYGYTF.